The rows below give T cell receptor beta chains drawn from one sample of a study of blood T cell repertoires in COVID-19. Only in-frame clones appear in the TCRdb table, and some are missing; sequencing was by immunoSEQ multiplex PCR. The sample has approximately 210,000 clones; 70% to 90% are singletons. Sequenced input: peripheral blood. The receptors stem from a man aged 35 to 55 with acute or convalescent COVID-19. Each CDR3 is given with its conserved first and last residue. Each record gives: V gene, D gene, clone size, J gene, CDR3 DNA, CDR3 protein. The D gene is left open where the match is weak. Not all rows give a size; the values are once, few, many and, for expanded clones, a class.

TRBV19	TRBD1	.	TRBJ2-1	TGTGCCAGTAGTATATTCCCCGGGACAGACAATGAGCAGTTCTTC	CASSIFPGTDNEQFF
TRBV9	TRBD2	.	TRBJ2-2	TGTGCCAGCAGCTTTGGACTAGGGGTACGCGGGGAGCTGTTTTTT	CASSFGLGVRGELFF
TRBV19	.	.	TRBJ2-3	TGTGCCAGTACTGGCGGGACGGCAACAGATACGCAGTATTTT	CASTGGTATDTQYF
TRBV2	TRBD2	.	TRBJ2-7	TGTGCCAGCAAGGCTAGCGGACCGGGCGAGCAGTACTTC	CASKASGPGEQYF
TRBV5-1	TRBD1	.	TRBJ2-7	TGCGCCAGCAGCTGGACAGGAACAACCTACGAGCAGTACTTC	CASSWTGTTYEQYF
TRBV6-2/TRBV6-3	TRBD2	.	TRBJ2-5	TGTGCCAGCAGTTACGATATAGCGGGACCCTTCCAAGAGACCCAGTACTTC	CASSYDIAGPFQETQYF
TRBV13	TRBD1	.	TRBJ2-7	TGTGCCAGCAGCTTCCGGACAGGGTCCTACGAGCAGTACTTC	CASSFRTGSYEQYF
TRBV10-1	.	few	TRBJ1-1	TGCGCCAGCATGCCCCGGGGGAACACTGAAGCTTTCTTT	CASMPRGNTEAFF
TRBV25-1	TRBD1	.	TRBJ2-1	TGTGCCAGCAGCCGGCGGACAGGGAATTACAATGAGCAGTTCTTC	CASSRRTGNYNEQFF
TRBV7-9	.	.	TRBJ1-6	TGTGCCAGCAGCTCGACGGGAAGCTCCTATAATTCACCCCTCCACTTT	CASSSTGSSYNSPLHF
TRBV7-9	.	few	TRBJ2-3	TGTGCCAGCAGCTCCACAGGGAGAGGGGATACGCAGTATTTT	CASSSTGRGDTQYF
TRBV28	TRBD1	.	TRBJ2-7	TGTGCCAGCAGCTACAAACCGGGACAGGTTTCCGCCAGCTCCTACGAGCAGTACTTC	CASSYKPGQVSASSYEQYF
TRBV7-9	TRBD1	.	TRBJ1-2	TGTGCCAGCAGCTTAGGGGCCGGCAGGGGGACCTATGGCTACACCTTC	CASSLGAGRGTYGYTF
TRBV4-3	TRBD2	.	TRBJ2-2	TGCGCCAGCAGCCCCTCCTACGGGGGGTACACCGGGGAGCTGTTTTTT	CASSPSYGGYTGELFF
TRBV6-5	TRBD1	.	TRBJ1-5	TGTGCCAGCAGTCTCGACAGGGGGGATCAGCCCCAGCATTTT	CASSLDRGDQPQHF
TRBV6-5	.	.	TRBJ1-2	TGTGCCAGCAGTTACCTGATTAGTAATTTCTATGGCTACACCTTC	CASSYLISNFYGYTF
TRBV24-1	TRBD2	few	TRBJ2-7	TGTGCCACCAGTGATTTTGGGGGGGATACGTACGAGCAGTACTTC	CATSDFGGDTYEQYF
TRBV11-2	.	.	TRBJ2-4	TGTGCCAGCAGCCCCATAACAGGGCGGGTTCAGTACTTC	CASSPITGRVQYF
TRBV19	.	.	TRBJ2-7	TGTGCCAGTAGTAGAGGATCTTCCTACGAGCAGTACTTC	CASSRGSSYEQYF
TRBV4-1	TRBD1	.	TRBJ1-4	TGCGCCAGCAGCCAACACAGGGGGCTCGAAGAAAAACTGTTTTTT	CASSQHRGLEEKLFF
TRBV27	TRBD1	.	TRBJ2-7	TGTGCCAGCAGTTCCGCGGACAGGTCGGGGCCCTACGAGCAGTACTTC	CASSSADRSGPYEQYF
TRBV7-3	TRBD1	.	TRBJ2-1	TGTGCCAGCAGCTTAACGGGGACAGGGGATATTTTAACGGGGTATGAGCAGTTCTTC	CASSLTGTGDILTGYEQFF
TRBV4-2	TRBD2	.	TRBJ2-7	TGTGCCAGCAGCCAAGAAGGGACTAGCGGGTTTTACGAGCAGTACTTC	CASSQEGTSGFYEQYF
TRBV28	TRBD1	.	TRBJ1-1	TGTGCCAGCACCACCGCTAGGGGGCCTGACACTGAAGCTTTCTTT	CASTTARGPDTEAFF
TRBV28	.	few	TRBJ1-1	TGTGCCAGCAGTTTTTACGGGATGCGGAACACTGAAGCTTTCTTT	CASSFYGMRNTEAFF
TRBV28	.	.	TRBJ2-1	TGTGCCAGCAGTGGAGTGGTTTACTCCTACAATGAGCAGTTCTTC	CASSGVVYSYNEQFF
TRBV4-2	TRBD1	.	TRBJ1-5	TGTGCCAGCAGCCAATCCCGGACAGGGAATGTAGCTCAGCCCCAGCATTTT	CASSQSRTGNVAQPQHF
TRBV12-3/TRBV12-4	.	.	TRBJ1-6	TGTGCCAGCAGTTTAGTGCGGGGTTCACCCCTCCACTTT	CASSLVRGSPLHF